This TCR beta chain was observed in a study of preoperative IRX-2 immunotherapy in early breast cancer (dated by TCRdb to between 2019 and 2020). The sample's treatment or condition label, in plain terms: preoperative locoregional IRX-2 cytokine immunotherapy. The samples were obtained from a phase Ib study that tested preoperative, locoregional IRX-2 cytokine immunotherapy meant to prime immune responses. The donors were early-stage breast cancer patients who were given IRX-2 prior to surgery. The library came from the immunoSEQ multiplex PCR assay. Sourced from immuneACCESS, this table was stored by TCRdb with only in-frame sequences that have V and J called. A share of the clones is absent; for the studies checked, an unresolved V gene accounts for under half, and the remainder has no known explanation. For this sample there are 20,000 to 30,000 clones; about 95% appear just once. Around 16% of the sample belongs to the ten largest clones.

For CDR1 and CDR2, the germline V gene lists MDHEN and SYDVKM. The CDR3 measures 17 amino acids from cysteine to phenylalanine. The sequence is cut down to CDR3 DNA, 51 bases in frame from base 1. At the junction V is shortened by 2 bases and J by 6 bases; bases outside the gene matches: 12. About this clone: The clone's antigen remains unknown. No qualities accompany the bases; no much larger clone lies one base away.

Here the sequenced sample was tumor tissue, taken after IRX-2 immunotherapy. The receptor was derived from a human donor with breast cancer. The rearranged segments are TRBV28 and TRBJ1-5, and TRBD1 aligns with 8 junction nucleotides. CDR3 sequence: CASSLGIDRGSAQPQHF. In nucleotide form, the sequence is TGTGCCAGCAGTTTAGGGATTGACAGGGGATCGGCTCAGCCCCAGCATTTT.